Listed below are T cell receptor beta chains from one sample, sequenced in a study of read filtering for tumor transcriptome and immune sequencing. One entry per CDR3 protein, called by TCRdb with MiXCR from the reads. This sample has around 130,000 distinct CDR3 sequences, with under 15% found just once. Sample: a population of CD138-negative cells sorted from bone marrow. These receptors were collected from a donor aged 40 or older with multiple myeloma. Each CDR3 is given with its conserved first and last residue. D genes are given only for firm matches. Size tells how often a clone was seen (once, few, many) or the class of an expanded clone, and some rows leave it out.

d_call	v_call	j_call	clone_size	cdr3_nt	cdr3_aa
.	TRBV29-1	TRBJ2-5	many	TGCAGCGTTTCAGGGGGGCAAGAGACCCAGTACTTC	CSVSGGQETQYF
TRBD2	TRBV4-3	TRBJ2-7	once	TGCGCCAGCAGCGCCAGACTAGCGGGAGGGCGTAACGAGCAGCACTTC	CASSARLAGGRNEQHF
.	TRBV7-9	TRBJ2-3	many	TGTGCCAGCAGCTTAGCGGGAGGCACAGATACGCAGTATTTT	CASSLAGGTDTQYF
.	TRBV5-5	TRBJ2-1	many	TGTGCCAGCAGCTTGGGAGGGCGGAATGAGCAGTTCTTC	CASSLGGRNEQFF
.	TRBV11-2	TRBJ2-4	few	TGTGCCAGCAGCCCCTGGACAGATCTCGACGACCTAGCCATAAACATTCAGTACTTC	CASSPWTDLDDLAINIQYF
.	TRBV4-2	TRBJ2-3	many	TGTGCCAGCAGCCAAGGATTGGGGGATACGCAGTATTTT	CASSQGLGDTQYF
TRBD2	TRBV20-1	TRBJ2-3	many	TGCAGTGCTAGAGATCATCGGGGACTAGCGGGAGTTTTGCAGGATACGCAGTATTTT	CSARDHRGLAGVLQDTQYF
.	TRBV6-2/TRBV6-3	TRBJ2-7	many	TGTGCCAGCAGTTACTTCTCCGGATTCCCAATCTACGAGCAGTACTTC	CASSYFSGFPIYEQYF
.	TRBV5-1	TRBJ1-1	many	TGCGCCAGCAGCTTGAGCCAGGGACAAACTGCTGAAGCTTTCTTT	CASSLSQGQTAEAFF
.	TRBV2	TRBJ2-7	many	TGTGCCAGCAGTAGTCAACAGGGCGGCGAGCAGTACTTC	CASSSQQGGEQYF
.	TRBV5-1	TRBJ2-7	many	TGCGCCAGCAGCTTTGCCGGCAGGGACCACGAGCAGTACTTC	CASSFAGRDHEQYF
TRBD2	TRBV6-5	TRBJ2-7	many	TGTGCCAGCAGCCGTTACTCCGGGACTAGCGACGAGCAGTACTTC	CASSRYSGTSDEQYF
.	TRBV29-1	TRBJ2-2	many	TGCAGCGTAGCCCCGGGAACTATGAACACCGGGGAGCTGTTTTTT	CSVAPGTMNTGELFF
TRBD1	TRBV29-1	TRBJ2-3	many	TGCAGCGTTGAAGAGGAAGGGGGCGCGCAGTATTTT	CSVEEEGGAQYF
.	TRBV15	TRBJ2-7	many	TGTGCCACCAGCAGAGATGGAAGGGGGGGCCACGAGCAGTACTTC	CATSRDGRGGHEQYF
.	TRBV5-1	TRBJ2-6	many	TGCGCCACCTCAACCTACTCTGGGGCCAACGTCCTGACTTTC	CATSTYSGANVLTF
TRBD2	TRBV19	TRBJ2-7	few	TGTGCCAGTAGTACGGGACTAGAGGTCTACGAGCAGTACTTC	CASSTGLEVYEQYF
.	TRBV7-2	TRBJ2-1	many	TGTGCCAGCAGCTTAATTGATGAGCAGTTCTTC	CASSLIDEQFF
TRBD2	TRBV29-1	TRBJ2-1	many	TGCAGCGGAAGGAGAAGTGCGGGAGGGCCTTTTGAGCAGTTCTTC	CSGRRSAGGPFEQFF
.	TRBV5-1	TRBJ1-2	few	TGCGCCAGCAGCCCCGGGACAAGGACGTATGGCTACACCTTC	CASSPGTRTYGYTF
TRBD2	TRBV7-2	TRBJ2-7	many	TGTGCCAGCAGCTTATCCCCAGGACTAGCGGCCACCTACGAGCAGTACTTC	CASSLSPGLAATYEQYF
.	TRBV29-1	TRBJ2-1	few	TGCAGCGTTGAAATCGGACGGACGGAATTTTACGCCTACAATGAGCAGTTCTTC	CSVEIGRTEFYAYNEQFF
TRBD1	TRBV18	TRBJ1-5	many	TGTGCCAGCTCACTCGGGACAGGTTATCAGCCCCAGCATTTT	CASSLGTGYQPQHF
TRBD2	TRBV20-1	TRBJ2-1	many	TGCAGTGCTAGACTACTAGCGGGAGAAGGCAATGAGCAGTTCTTC	CSARLLAGEGNEQFF
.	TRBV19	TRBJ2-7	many	TGTGCCAGTAGTATAAGTCTCAGGTACGAGCAGTACTTC	CASSISLRYEQYF
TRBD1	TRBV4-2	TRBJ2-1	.	TGTGCCAGCAGCCAAGAATACAGTGTGACAGGGAGATACAATGAGCAGGTCTTC	CASSQEYSVTGRYNEQVF
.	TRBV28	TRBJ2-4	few	TGTGCCAGCACTACCTCTGGCAAAAACATTCAGTACTTC	CASTTSGKNIQYF
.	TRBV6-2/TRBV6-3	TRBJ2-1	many	TGTGCCAGCAGGAAGAGACAGGGACTTTACAATGAGCAGTTCTTC	CASRKRQGLYNEQFF
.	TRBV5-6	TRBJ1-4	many	TGTGCCTCAAGGGGCAGGGGAAGTGCAACTAATGAAAAACTGTTTTTT	CASRGRGSATNEKLFF
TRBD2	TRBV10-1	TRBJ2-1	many	TGCGCCAGCTCCCTACTAGCGGGAGGGCACAATGAGCAGTTCTTC	CASSLLAGGHNEQFF
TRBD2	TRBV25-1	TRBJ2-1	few	TGTGCCAGCAGTGAGCCTATTGGGGGCGGGAGGGCCTTCTACAATGAGCAGTTCTTC	CASSEPIGGGRAFYNEQFF
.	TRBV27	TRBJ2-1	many	TGTGCCAGCACCCCCATTCGGTCTGTGGACAATGAGCAGTTCTTC	CASTPIRSVDNEQFF
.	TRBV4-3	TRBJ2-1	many	TGCGCCAGCAGCCACGAGCGGAACAATGAGCAGTTCTTC	CASSHERNNEQFF
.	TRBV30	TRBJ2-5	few	TGTGCCTGGAGTGTCGGGGAGGAGACCCAGTACTTC	CAWSVGEETQYF
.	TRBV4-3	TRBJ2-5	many	TGCGCCAGCAGCCTAGTTGGCTCTTCAGAGACCCAGTACTTC	CASSLVGSSETQYF
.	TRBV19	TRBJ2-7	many	TGTGCCAGTAGTCAGTTCCCGGGACATGGAGCCTACGAGCAGTACTTC	CASSQFPGHGAYEQYF